Listed below are T cell receptor beta chains from one sample, sequenced in a study of cytomegalovirus exposure and HLA in healthy donors. Produced via immunoSEQ multiplex PCR; TCRdb's table is partial and in-frame only. The sample consists of under 90,000 clones, around three quarters of them appearing once. Sample: PBMCs. The receptors here all came from a woman between 50 and 59 years old in good health and CMV-seropositive. CDR3s include the opening cysteine and the closing phenylalanine or tryptophan. Each record gives: D gene, clone size, CDR3 length, V gene, J gene, CDR3 DNA, CDR3 protein. A D gene is named only where the DNA matches it firmly. Clone size is given for some rows only: seen once, a few or many times, or a class if the clone is expanded.

TRBD1,NA,16,TRBV5-1,TRBJ2-5,TGCGCCAGCAGCTTACCCCGGGACAGGGCCCAAGAGACCCAGTACTTC,CASSLPRDRAQETQYF
NA,NA,14,TRBV28,TRBJ1-2,TGTGCCAGCGGGCGGGAGTCCCCTAACTATGGCTACACCTTC,CASGRESPNYGYTF
NA,NA,15,TRBV7-6,TRBJ2-3,TGTGCCAGCAGCGGGCAGGCGGGGGCCACAGATACGCAGTATTTT,CASSGQAGATDTQYF
TRBD1,NA,14,TRBV30,TRBJ2-1,TGTGCCTGGGGACGACAGGGGGCGTTTGGTGAGCAGTTCTTC,CAWGRQGAFGEQFF
TRBD1,NA,14,TRBV7-2,TRBJ2-2,TGTGCCAGCAGCTACCGACAGGGCACCGGGGAGCTGTTTTTT,CASSYRQGTGELFF
TRBD1,once,14,TRBV19,TRBJ2-7,TGTGCCAGTAAAACGGACAGGGGAACATACGAGCAGTACTTC,CASKTDRGTYEQYF
TRBD2,NA,15,TRBV6-5,TRBJ2-1,TGTGCCAGCAGGGAGGGACTAGCGTTGTACAATGAGCAGTTCTTC,CASREGLALYNEQFF
NA,NA,13,TRBV27,TRBJ1-1,TGTGCCAGCAGGCCGGGACAGAACACTGAAGCTTTCTTT,CASRPGQNTEAFF
TRBD1,NA,16,TRBV5-5,TRBJ1-1,TGTGCCAGCAGCTCCGGGACAGGGAGACGGAGCACTGAAGCTTTCTTT,CASSSGTGRRSTEAFF
NA,few,17,TRBV29-1,TRBJ2-1,TGCAGCGTTGACGGGCTTGGGGGGTCAAGCTCCTACAATGAGCAGTTCTTC,CSVDGLGGSSSYNEQFF